This entry features one T cell receptor (beta chain) sequence. This entry is derived from a study of blood T cell repertoires in COVID-19. Background on the study: Samples taken during acute and convalescent COVID-19 were collected in the United States, Italy and Spain.

After removal of 0 bases from V and 4 bases from J, the junction contained 1 base not matched to a gene. Germline CDR1 reads LGHDT; CDR2 reads YNNKEL (reference sequence). The CDR3 length is 15 residues. Original processing methods: Estimates of nucleated cell counts were drawn from the amplification of reference gene primers. The assay was immunoSEQ multiplex PCR, and TCRdb's table has in-frame clones only and misses some. Clone size and V and J calls were adopted from that table, with D and trimming inferred from the DNA. Counted here are some 50,000 clones, around 86% occurring once; the ten biggest clones make up approximately 15%.

What was sequenced was peripheral blood. The chain recombines TRBV3-1 (or the pseudogene TRBV3-2) with TRBJ1-3; 9 bases are a match to TRBD1. This clonotype was sampled from a human donor in a cohort sampled during active COVID-19. The CDR3 coding sequence is TGTGCCAGCAGCCAAGAGACAGGGGGAGGAAACACCATATATTTT. It specifies CASSQETGGGNTIYF.